This entry lists 5 T cell receptor beta chains sequenced from one sample in a study of blood T cell repertoires in COVID-19. Clones were sequenced by immunoSEQ multiplex PCR, and TCRdb holds only the in-frame ones, with some missing. The sample includes 370,000 or so clones, 81% of them seen just once. What was sequenced was peripheral blood. These receptors were collected from a human donor with acute or convalescent COVID-19. The donor label of this sample is uncertain.

V gene TRBV7-6 combines with J gene TRBJ2-1, with TRBD2 as a possible D gene (6 bases). CDR1 is SGHVS, CDR2 FNYEAQ, per germline. This CDR3 is built from 15 residues. Between the trimmed V and J ends, which lost 0 bases and 9 bases, there was a span of 15 bases. CDR3 DNA: TGTGCCAGCAGCTTAGCCGAGAGACTAGAGACTGAGCAGTTCTTC. Encoded protein: CASSLAERLETEQFF.

The table lists this clone with a few counts. The J gene is TRBJ2-7, the V gene TRBV7-9; 10 bases fit TRBD2. This CDR3 is built from 15 residues. Per the germline V gene, CDR1 is SEHNR and CDR2 is FQNEAQ (reference sequence). V was pared by 2 bases and J by 5 bases, with 6 bases of the junction left unmatched. DNA for the CDR3: TGTGCCAGCAGCTTATGGGCTAGCGGGAGCCACGAGCAGTACTTC. Translated: CASSLWASGSHEQYF.

J is TRBJ1-2 and V is TRBV27; 7 bases line up with TRBD1. Looked up from germline, CDR1 is MNHEY and CDR2 is SMNVEV (reference sequence). Trimming removed 6 bases from V and 8 bases from J; junction bases left unmatched: 3. The CDR3 sequence is 11 residues long. CDR3 bases: TGTGCCAGCAGGGACAGGACCGGCTACACCTTC. Translation: CASRDRTGYTF.

This clone was recorded only once. The gene calls are TRBV28 and TRBJ1-1, with TRBD1 as a possible D gene (5 bases). CDR3 length: 13 residues. In germline, CDR1 is MDHEN, CDR2 SYDVKM. The V and J ends lost 4 bases and 2 bases respectively, with 8 bases between them. The CDR3 bases are TGTGCCAGCAGTTGGGACTTTAACACTGAAGCTTTCTTT. It is translated as CASSWDFNTEAFF.

This chain joins TRBV5-1 and TRBJ1-1, with TRBD1 matching over 7 bases. With 4 bases clipped from V and 3 bases from J, the junction kept 12 bases outside the gene matches. This CDR3 comprises 16 residues. The V gene's germline CDR1 is SGHRS and CDR2 YFSETQ. CDR3 amino acids: CASSPGGGRGDTEAFF. CDR3 DNA: TGCGCCAGCAGCCCAGGGGGTGGTCGCGGAGACACTGAAGCTTTCTTT.